This T cell receptor beta chain stems from a study of blood T cells in healthy people across ages. The CDR3 is 17 amino acids. The V segment lost 6 bases and the J segment 2 bases; nucleotides outside the gene matches: 7. With respect to this clonotype: Its antigen is unidentified.

Study-level results: Higher diversity, along with more naive CD4+ cells, distinguished long-lived donors from aged donors.

Combining a sample-barcoded 5' primer with a J-beta primer mix, a second PCR ran for roughly 6 to 12 cycles. Every individual sample yielded 2.5 million or more paired-end reads (each containing CDR3). Via MiXCR, TCRdb re-called the 5' RACE reads, giving one row per CDR3 protein. The sample yields more than 500,000 distinct CDR3 sequences, about 25% seen once. The receptor's source is a woman in her 70s in good health. The specimen was blood. The rearrangement joins TRBV12-3 or TRBV12-4 to TRBJ2-5, with TRBD2 matching over 15 bases. For the CDR3, the DNA is TGTGCCAGCAGCCCGGGACTAGCGGGAGGAACTCAAGAGACCCAGTACTTC. It is translated as CASSPGLAGGTQETQYF.